These 3 T cell receptor beta chains were all obtained from the same sample, sequenced in a study of blood T cell repertoires in COVID-19. Clones were sequenced by immunoSEQ multiplex PCR, and TCRdb holds only the in-frame ones, with some missing. The table lists about 160,000 clones, about nine tenths of them singletons. The specimen sequenced was peripheral blood. These receptors originate from a man aged 30-40 years with COVID-19, enrolled during active disease.

The chain links TRBV7-8 to TRBJ1-2, with TRBD1 matching 11 bases. Germline V gene data show CDR1 as SGHVS and CDR2 as FQNEAQ. V lost 5 bases, J lost 1 base, and 6 bases stayed unmatched. The CDR3 is made up of 16 amino acids. The CDR3 region is CASSPDRGRGNYGYTF. The CDR3 bases are TGTGCCAGCAGCCCGGACAGGGGGCGCGGTAACTATGGCTACACCTTC.

The chain recombines TRBV14 with TRBJ2-3, with D perhaps matching TRBD1 (5 bases). The ends were cut back, 0 bases at V and 6 bases at J, with 10 bases in the middle. Germline values: CDR1 SGHDN, CDR2 FVKESK. This CDR3 has 14 residues. CDR3 protein: CASSQDRARDTQYF. The CDR3 DNA reads TGTGCCAGCAGCCAAGACAGGGCTAGGGATACGCAGTATTTT.

The CDR3 coding sequence is TGTGCCAGCTCACCATTCCAGGGGAATTCCTACGAGCAGTACTTC. It translates to CASSPFQGNSYEQYF. The V gene is TRBV18, the J gene TRBJ2-7; possibly TRBD1 for D (6 bases). The V gene lost 2 bases and the J gene lost 1 base, with 12 bases spanning the gap. Per germline, CDR1 KGHSH and CDR2 LQKENI. This CDR3 has 15 amino acids.